This paragraph covers one T cell receptor (beta chain) sequence. These data belong to a study of blood T cell repertoires in COVID-19. In germline, CDR1 is LGHNT, CDR2 FRNRAP. Trimming cost V 7 bases and J 0 bases; bases outside gene matches: 4. CDR3 length equals 14 residues. Measured with immunoSEQ multiplex PCR; TCRdb has only the in-frame clones, and not every one. The profile shows roughly 200,000 clones, roughly 85% of them singletons. This receptor was obtained from an elderly woman with acute or convalescent COVID-19. The sample comprised peripheral blood. The rearrangement joins TRBV12-5 to TRBJ2-3, with 7 positions matching TRBD1. The CDR3 spells CASAMTGSTDTQYF. CDR3 sequence (DNA): TGTGCTAGTGCCATGACAGGGAGCACAGATACGCAGTATTTT.